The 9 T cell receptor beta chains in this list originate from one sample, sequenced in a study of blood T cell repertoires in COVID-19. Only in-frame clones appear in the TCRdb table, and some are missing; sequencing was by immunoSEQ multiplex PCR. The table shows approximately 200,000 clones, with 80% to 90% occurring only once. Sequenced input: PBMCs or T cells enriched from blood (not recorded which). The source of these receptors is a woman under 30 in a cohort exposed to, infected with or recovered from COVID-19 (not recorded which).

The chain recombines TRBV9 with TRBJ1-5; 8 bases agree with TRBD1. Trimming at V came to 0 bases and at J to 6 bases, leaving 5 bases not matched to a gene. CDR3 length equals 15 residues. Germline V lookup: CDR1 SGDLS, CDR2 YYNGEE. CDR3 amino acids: CASSVGTGLAQPQHF. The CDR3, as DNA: TGTGCCAGCAGCGTAGGGACAGGGCTTGCTCAGCCCCAGCATTTT.

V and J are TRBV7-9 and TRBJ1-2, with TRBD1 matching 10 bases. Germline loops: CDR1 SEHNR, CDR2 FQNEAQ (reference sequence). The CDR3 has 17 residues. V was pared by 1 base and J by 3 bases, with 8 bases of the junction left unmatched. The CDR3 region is CASSLGGPDRGHYGYTF. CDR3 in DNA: TGTGCCAGCAGCTTAGGGGGCCCAGACAGGGGGCACTATGGCTACACCTTC.

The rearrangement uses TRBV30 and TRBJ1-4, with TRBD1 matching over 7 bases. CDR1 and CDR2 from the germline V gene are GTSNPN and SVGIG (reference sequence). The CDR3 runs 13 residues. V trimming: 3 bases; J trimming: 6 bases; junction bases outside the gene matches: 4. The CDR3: CAWRGQGDEKLFF. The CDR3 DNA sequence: TGTGCCTGGAGGGGGCAGGGGGATGAAAAACTGTTTTTT.

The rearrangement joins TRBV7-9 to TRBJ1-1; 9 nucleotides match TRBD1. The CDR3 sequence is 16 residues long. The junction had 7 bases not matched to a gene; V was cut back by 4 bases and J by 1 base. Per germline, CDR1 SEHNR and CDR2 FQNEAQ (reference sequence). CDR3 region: CASSSRRGQGNTEAFF. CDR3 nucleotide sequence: TGTGCCAGCAGCTCTCGTAGGGGACAGGGGAACACTGAAGCTTTCTTT. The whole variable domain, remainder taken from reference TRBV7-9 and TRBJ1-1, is DTGVSQNPRHKITKRGQNVTFRCDPISEHNRLYWYRQTLGQGPEFLTYFQNEAQLEKSRLLSDRFSAERPKGSFSTLEIQRTEQGDSAMYLCASSSRRGQGNTEAFFGQGTRLTVV.

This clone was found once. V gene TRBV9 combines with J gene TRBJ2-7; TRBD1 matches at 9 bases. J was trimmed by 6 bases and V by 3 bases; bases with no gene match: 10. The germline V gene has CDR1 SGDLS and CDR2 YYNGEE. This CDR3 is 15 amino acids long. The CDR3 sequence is CASSEGQGGGLEQYF. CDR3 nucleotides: TGTGCCAGCAGCGAGGGACAGGGAGGGGGTCTCGAGCAGTACTTC.

In DNA, the CDR3 is TGCGCCAGCAGCTTGGGGGCTAGCGGAAATACGCAGTATTTT. Translation gives CASSLGASGNTQYF. V usage is TRBV5-1 and J usage is TRBJ2-3; 7 nucleotides match TRBD2. CDR3 length equals 14 residues. Trimming at V came to 0 bases and at J to 7 bases, leaving 5 bases not matched to a gene. The germline V gene has CDR1 SGHRS and CDR2 YFSETQ.

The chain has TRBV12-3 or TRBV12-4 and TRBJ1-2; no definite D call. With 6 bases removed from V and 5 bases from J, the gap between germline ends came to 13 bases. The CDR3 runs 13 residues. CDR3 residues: CASSNQWEYGYTF. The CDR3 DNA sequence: TGTGCCAGCAGCAACCAATGGGAGTATGGCTACACCTTC.

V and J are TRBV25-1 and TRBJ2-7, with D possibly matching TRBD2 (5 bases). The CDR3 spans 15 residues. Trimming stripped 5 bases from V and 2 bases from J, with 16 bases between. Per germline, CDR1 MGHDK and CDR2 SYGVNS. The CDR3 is CASSRDQFNTYEQYF. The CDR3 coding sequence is TGTGCCAGCAGTCGGGATCAGTTTAATACCTACGAGCAGTACTTC.

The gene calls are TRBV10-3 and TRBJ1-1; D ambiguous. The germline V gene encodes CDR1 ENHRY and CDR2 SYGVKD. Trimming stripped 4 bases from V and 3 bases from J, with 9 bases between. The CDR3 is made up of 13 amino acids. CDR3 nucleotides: TGTGCCATCAGTGGTAACTCGGACACTGAAGCTTTCTTT. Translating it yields CAISGNSDTEAFF.